A selection of T cell receptor beta chains follows, all from one sample in a study of CD8+CD57+ T cells in acquired aplastic anemia. TCRdb ran MiXCR on the reads and lists one entry per CDR3 protein. The profile shows roughly 50,000 distinct CDR3 sequences, around 70% of them singletons. Sequencing input: sorted CD4+, CD8+, or CD8+CD57+ T cells (not recorded which) from PBMCs. All receptors derive from a human donor in good health, serving as a control. The CDR3 runs from the conserved cysteine through the conserved F or W. The D gene is left open where the match is weak. Some rows mark clone size as missing; the rest say once, few, many or name a class of expanded clone.

d_call | clone_size | j_call | v_call | cdr3_aa | cdr3_nt
- | many | TRBJ2-2 | TRBV7-9 | CASSARFDTGELFF | TGTGCCAGCAGCGCCAGGTTCGACACCGGGGAGCTGTTTTTT
- | - | TRBJ1-6 | TRBV6-5 | CASSYRPGLSNSPLHF | TGTGCCAGCAGTTACAGGCCAGGGTTAAGCAATTCACCCCTCCACTTT
- | once | TRBJ1-5 | TRBV6-2/TRBV6-3 | CASSYAWGPQHF | TGTGCCAGCAGTTACGCCTGGGGGCCCCAGCATTTT
- | - | TRBJ2-1 | TRBV29-1 | CSLAERLSSYNEQFF | TGCAGCTTAGCCGAGCGGTTAAGCTCCTACAATGAGCAGTTCTTC
- | - | TRBJ2-1 | TRBV19 | CASRRSSYNEQFF | TGTGCCAGTAGGCGGAGCTCCTACAATGAGCAGTTCTTC
TRBD1 | - | TRBJ2-7 | TRBV20-1 | CSAVDRGRSYEQYF | TGCAGTGCGGTAGACAGGGGTAGATCCTACGAGCAGTACTTC
TRBD2 | - | TRBJ2-7 | TRBV15 | CATSRVSGGSYEQYF | TGTGCCACCAGCAGAGTTTCGGGGGGGTCCTACGAGCAGTACTTC
- | - | TRBJ1-1 | TRBV15 | CATSRAGTETEAFF | TGTGCCACCAGCAGAGCGGGGACGGAGACTGAAGCTTTCTTT
- | - | TRBJ2-7 | TRBV29-1 | CSVEDASDPEQYF | TGCAGCGTTGAGGATGCTAGCGATCCCGAGCAGTACTTC
- | - | TRBJ2-2 | TRBV7-6 | CASSPWGQNTGELFF | TGTGCCAGCAGCCCCTGGGGACAGAACACCGGGGAGCTGTTTTTT
TRBD2 | - | TRBJ2-7 | TRBV20-1 | CSASTSGGSYEQYF | TGCAGTGCTAGTACTAGCGGGGGTTCCTACGAGCAGTACTTC
- | - | TRBJ1-5 | TRBV27 | CATSDPGGGRNQPQHF | TGTGCCACCAGTGACCCGGGTGGAGGACGCAATCAGCCCCAGCATTTT
- | - | TRBJ2-7 | TRBV5-1 | CASSPGIDEQYF | TGCGCCAGTAGCCCAGGGATCGACGAGCAGTACTTC
- | many | TRBJ2-3 | TRBV4-1 | CASTLDSSGPAIDTQYF | TGCGCCAGCACCCTCGACTCCTCAGGCCCCGCAATAGATACGCAGTATTTT
TRBD1 | once | TRBJ2-3 | TRBV25-1 | CASSDRTGGKDTQYF | TGTGCCAGCAGTGACCGGACAGGGGGCAAAGATACGCAGTATTTT
- | many | TRBJ1-5 | TRBV19 | CASSGGGGQPQHF | TGTGCCAGTAGTGGGGGCGGGGGCCAGCCCCAGCATTTT
- | - | TRBJ2-5 | TRBV15 | CATSRELPGRDGGTQYF | TGTGCCACCAGCAGAGAGCTCCCGGGACGCGACGGGGGGACCCAGTACTTC
TRBD1 | many | TRBJ2-7 | TRBV7-8 | CASSLKDRELYEQYF | TGTGCCAGCAGCTTGAAAGACAGGGAACTCTACGAGCAGTACTTC
- | medium-sized | TRBJ1-2 | TRBV25-1 | CASSELVNYGYTF | TGTGCCAGCAGTGAATTGGTGAACTATGGCTACACCTTC
- | - | TRBJ2-1 | TRBV7-9 | CASSPGQEQFF | TGTGCCAGCAGCCCTGGACAGGAGCAGTTCTTC
- | once | TRBJ1-2 | TRBV29-1 | CSVEDRGSTANYGYTF | TGCAGCGTTGAAGATCGGGGATCTACAGCTAACTATGGCTACACCTTC
- | - | TRBJ2-7 | TRBV5-5 | CASSHTRARRRYEQYF | TGTGCCAGCAGTCACACCAGGGCCAGAAGGCGGTACGAGCAGTACTTC
TRBD1 | - | TRBJ2-7 | TRBV25-1 | CASSGDRSGYEQYF | TGTGCCAGCAGTGGGGACAGGAGCGGCTACGAGCAGTACTTC
TRBD1 | - | TRBJ1-5 | TRBV6-5 | CASSWTGGDQPQHF | TGTGCCAGCAGTTGGACAGGGGGCGATCAGCCCCAGCATTTT
- | - | TRBJ1-6 | TRBV24-1 | CATSVAGVGPSPLHF | TGTGCCACCAGTGTGGCAGGGGTGGGTCCCTCACCCCTCCACTTT
- | - | TRBJ1-2 | TRBV11-1 | CASGTPSSSDYGYTF | TGTGCCAGCGGCACCCCCAGCTCGTCGGACTATGGCTACACCTTC
- | - | TRBJ2-1 | TRBV6-1 | CASSEGVEQFF | TGTGCCAGCAGTGAAGGGGTAGAGCAGTTCTTC
- | - | TRBJ2-3 | TRBV5-5 | CASSLGARSTDTQYF | TGTGCCAGCAGTTTAGGGGCTAGGAGCACAGATACGCAGTATTTT
TRBD1 | many | TRBJ2-7 | TRBV3-1 | CASRETGVDEQYF | TGTGCCAGCAGGGAAACAGGGGTCGACGAGCAGTACTTC
- | few | TRBJ2-3 | TRBV10-3 | CAISESASTDTQYF | TGTGCCATCAGTGAAAGTGCTAGCACAGATACGCAGTATTTT
- | - | TRBJ1-3 | TRBV2 | CASSEVGTEGNTIYF | TGTGCCAGCAGTGAAGTAGGGACGGAAGGAAACACCATATATTTT
TRBD1 | many | TRBJ2-1 | TRBV7-2 | CASSQAPGTGGSSEQFF | TGTGCCAGCAGCCAGGCGCCCGGGACAGGGGGCTCGAGTGAGCAGTTCTTC
- | many | TRBJ2-1 | TRBV6-1 | CASSEDRGASPYNEQFF | TGTGCCAGCAGTGAAGATCGGGGGGCCTCTCCATACAATGAGCAGTTCTTC
TRBD1 | - | TRBJ2-1 | TRBV9 | CASTGGQAWDNEQFF | TGTGCCAGCACCGGGGGACAGGCCTGGGACAATGAGCAGTTCTTC
- | - | TRBJ2-7 | TRBV19 | CASSEADNRPYEQYF | TGTGCCAGCAGTGAAGCGGACAACAGACCCTACGAGCAGTACTTC
- | - | TRBJ2-3 | TRBV7-8 | CASSKAGTDTQYF | TGTGCCAGCAGCAAAGCAGGGACAGATACGCAGTATTTT
TRBD1 | once | TRBJ1-2 | TRBV10-3 | CAISGSPGQGSSNYGYTF | TGTGCCATCAGTGGATCACCGGGACAGGGGAGTTCAAACTATGGCTACACCTTC
- | - | TRBJ1-2 | TRBV10-1 | CASSEDLNYGYTF | TGCGCCAGCAGTGAGGACTTAAACTATGGCTACACCTTC
TRBD2 | - | TRBJ2-1 | TRBV7-8 | CASSLARTSGNEQFF | TGTGCCAGCAGCTTAGCGCGGACTAGCGGCAATGAGCAGTTCTTC
TRBD1 | - | TRBJ2-7 | TRBV10-3 | CAISDFYGTGYEQYF | TGTGCCATCAGTGATTTCTATGGGACAGGCTACGAGCAGTACTTC
- | - | TRBJ2-2 | TRBV15 | CATSRVGTGNTGELFF | TGTGCCACCAGCAGAGTGGGGACGGGGAACACCGGGGAGCTGTTTTTT
TRBD1 | - | TRBJ1-1 | TRBV9 | CASSMGQGSPEAFF | TGTGCCAGCAGCATGGGACAGGGTTCTCCCGAAGCTTTCTTT
- | - | TRBJ2-1 | TRBV24-1 | CATSEAANSYNEQFF | TGTGCCACCAGTGAGGCTGCCAACTCCTACAATGAGCAGTTCTTC
TRBD1 | once | TRBJ2-7 | TRBV6-5 | CASSYSSQGDLSEQYF | TGTGCCAGCAGTTACTCGTCACAGGGGGATCTCTCCGAGCAGTACTTC
- | - | TRBJ2-5 | TRBV10-2 | CASGGGVGTQYF | TGCGCCAGCGGGGGCGGGGTCGGGACCCAGTACTTC
TRBD1 | few | TRBJ1-1 | TRBV10-3 | CAISPQGDLNTEAFF | TGTGCCATCAGCCCACAGGGGGATCTGAACACTGAAGCTTTCTTT
- | - | TRBJ2-2 | TRBV29-1 | CSVYEGPNTGELFF | TGCAGCGTGTATGAGGGACCGAACACCGGGGAGCTGTTTTTT
- | - | TRBJ2-7 | TRBV20-1 | CSARDSGRAQYF | TGCAGTGCTAGAGATTCGGGCAGGGCGCAGTACTTC